This section outlines one T cell receptor beta chain sequence together with its context. Its antigen remains unidentified. The data belong to a study of response to subunit inactivated influenza vaccine. General study points: Authors suggested seasonal influenza vaccinations each recruit few new T cells.

TCRdb used MiXCR to reprocess the RT-PCR reads, holding one entry per CDR3 protein. The sample lists more than 200,000 distinct CDR3 sequences; 10% to 15% were seen once. The V segment lost 4 bases and the J segment 5 bases; nucleotides outside the gene matches: 7. The CDR3 runs 15 residues. Germline values: CDR1 SEHNR, CDR2 FQNEAQ (reference sequence). The specimen was non-naive T cells sorted from PBMCs, collected less than 15 days before vaccination. The V and J genes are TRBV7-9 and TRBJ2-5; 10 bases match TRBD1. This clonotype was sampled from a man aged 45-60 years who received an inactivated influenza vaccine. CDR3 DNA: TGTGCCAGCAGCTCCCGGGACAGGGGATTGGAGACCCAGTACTTC. Its protein product is CASSSRDRGLETQYF.